Listed here are 28 T cell receptor beta chains from one sample, sequenced in a study of T cell changes during pregnancy in multiple sclerosis. TCRdb keeps only in-frame clones here, not all; method: immunoSEQ multiplex PCR. The sample gives over 30,000 clones, roughly nine tenths of which show up once; 2.5% to 3.5% is in the top ten. Sample: CD4+ T cells from peripheral blood mononuclear cells, taken in the third trimester of pregnancy. The receptors stem from a female donor in good health, enrolled as a control in a pregnancy study.

V gene TRBV7-3 combines with J gene TRBJ1-4, with D possibly matching TRBD1 (5 bases). CDR1 is SGHTA, CDR2 FQGTGA, per germline. Trimming removed 6 bases at V and 8 bases at J, with 16 bases between. The CDR3 contains 14 residues. CDR3: CASRSGLGREKLFF. CDR3 nucleotides: TGTGCCAGCAGATCAGGGTTGGGGAGGGAAAAACTGTTTTTT.

This clone was counted a single time. The chain has TRBV30 and TRBJ2-2, with D unresolved. CDR3 length: 12 residues. The V gene's germline CDR1 is GTSNPN and CDR2 SVGIG (reference sequence). V was cut by 8 bases and J by 3 bases, with 10 bases left in between. DNA of the CDR3: TGTGCCGCCTCAGGTTACACCGGGGAGCTGTTTTTT. Translated, it gives CAASGYTGELFF. Supplemented by reference TRBV30 and TRBJ2-2, the full variable domain reads SQTIHQWPATLVQPVGSPLSLECTVEGTSNPNLYWYRQAAGRGLQLLFYSVGIGQISSEVPQNLSASRPQDRQFILSSKKLLLSDSGFYLCAASGYTGELFFGEGSRLTVL.

This chain links TRBV5-1 with TRBJ2-1; maybe TRBD1 (7 bases). CDR1 and CDR2 from the germline V gene are SGHRS and YFSETQ. The CDR3 spans 16 residues. V lost 4 bases to trimming and J lost 9 bases, with 23 bases between them. The CDR3 loop reads CASSRRMTGTGGEQFF. As DNA, the CDR3 is TGCGCCAGCAGCCGGCGAATGACAGGGACCGGGGGTGAGCAGTTCTTC.

The rearrangement joins TRBV5-3 to TRBJ1-5, with TRBD1 identical over 9 bases. TRBV5-3 is noted as an ORF with a role that remains uncertain. Unmatched junction bases numbered 7, after V lost 5 bases and J lost 4 bases. This CDR3 has 15 residues. CDR3 protein: CARRCDRGRNQPQHF. The CDR3, as DNA: TGTGCCAGAAGATGTGACAGGGGGAGGAATCAGCCCCAGCATTTT.

The CDR3 bases are TGTGCCAGCAGTGAAGCGCTGACGGGGACCTACGAGCAGTACTTC. It translates to CASSEALTGTYEQYF. The V call is TRBV2, the J call TRBJ2-7; tentative D call: TRBD2 (5 bases). Germline V CDR1 and CDR2: SNHLY, FYNNEI. The CDR3 length is 15 residues. Trimming stripped 0 bases from V and 2 bases from J, with 11 bases between.

The chain combines TRBV6-5 with TRBJ2-3; D is unresolved. The CDR3 is 14 amino acids. V shed 0 bases and J shed 4 bases, with 8 bases lying between them. Per germline, CDR1 MNHEY and CDR2 SVGAGI. CDR3 amino acids: CASSYSALADTQYF. The CDR3 DNA reads TGTGCCAGCAGTTACTCGGCTCTGGCAGATACGCAGTATTTT.

This clone was detected once. V usage is TRBV9 and J usage is TRBJ2-1; TRBD2 matches 10 bases. Germline V gene lookup returns CDR1 SGDLS and CDR2 YYNGEE. This CDR3 region has 16 residues. V gave up 2 bases and J gave up 2 bases; unmatched junction bases: 4. The CDR3 protein is CASSVVAGGTYNEQFF. The CDR3 DNA follows: TGTGCCAGCAGCGTCGTAGCGGGAGGCACCTACAATGAGCAGTTCTTC.

V and J are TRBV27 and TRBJ2-3; 10 bases are a match to TRBD2. The J segment lost 0 bases and the V segment lost 6 bases, leaving 15 bases of the junction unmatched. The CDR3 runs to 19 residues. The germline CDR1 and CDR2 sequences are MNHEY and SMNVEV (reference sequence). CDR3 residues: CASRVLGLARSSSTDTQYF. CDR3 bases: TGTGCCAGCAGAGTCCTGGGACTAGCGCGAAGCTCTAGCACAGATACGCAGTATTTT.

The chain combines TRBV27 with TRBJ2-1; the match to TRBD1 covers 8 bases. The germline gives CDR1 MNHEY, CDR2 SMNVEV (reference sequence). V lost 6 bases and J lost 6; bases outside the gene matches: 10. The CDR3 is made up of 15 amino acids. The CDR3 nucleotides are TGTGCCAGCAGCTCCCAGGGGGCCGGGTCCAATGAGCAGTTCTTC. Translation gives CASSSQGAGSNEQFF.

The genes are TRBV5-4 and TRBJ2-5; tentative D call: TRBD1 (5 bases). The CDR3 has 14 amino acids. In germline, CDR1 is SGHNT, CDR2 YYREEE (reference sequence). With 3 bases removed from V and 0 bases from J, the gap between germline ends came to 9 bases. CDR3 nucleotides: TGTGCCAGCAGCTCTAGACAGTACCAAGAGACCCAGTACTTC. This codes for CASSSRQYQETQYF.

The chain uses TRBV4-2 and TRBJ1-1; the D gene is possibly TRBD1 (5 bases). CDR1 LGHNA and CDR2 YNFKEQ come from the germline V gene. The ends were cut back, 3 bases at V and 3 bases at J, with 17 bases in the middle. The CDR3 totals 16 residues. The CDR3 DNA reads as TGTGCCAGCAGCCACACCGGGACTCCAGGGCACACTGAAGCTTTCTTT. Amino acid sequence: CASSHTGTPGHTEAFF.

J is TRBJ2-7 and V is TRBV4-1; a possible D gene is TRBD2 (6 bases). The CDR3 has 15 residues. Trimming removed 1 base from V and 4 bases from J, with 14 bases in between. The germline gives CDR1 MGHRA, CDR2 YSYEKL. CDR3: CASSQGIRGTYEQYF. CDR3 nucleotides: TGCGCCAGCAGCCAAGGGATACGGGGGACTTACGAGCAGTACTTC.

A remark on this clone: An end of the junction differs from the germline gene, which may be a read error. This chain links TRBV4-2 with TRBJ1-1; maybe TRBD1 (5 bases). The CDR3 spans 17 residues. CDR1 LGHNA and CDR2 YNFKEQ come from the germline V gene. The CDR3 bases are TGTGCCAGCAGCCAAGGGTCGGCCGACTGGGGACGGCGGGGAATGGGATTT. As protein: CASSQGSADWGRRGMGF.

The chain has TRBV7-9 and TRBJ1-1, with 10 bases that match TRBD1. Germline values: CDR1 SEHNR, CDR2 FQNEAQ (reference sequence). V gave up 5 bases and J gave up 1 base; unmatched junction bases: 4. There are 15 residues in the CDR3. The CDR3 sequence: CASSPGTGANTEAFF. CDR3 coding DNA: TGTGCCAGCAGCCCTGGGACAGGGGCGAACACTGAAGCTTTCTTT.

This clone was counted once. The chain couples TRBV9 to TRBJ1-5; tentatively, D is TRBD1 (6 bases). Germline CDR1 is SGDLS and CDR2 is YYNGEE. Trimming cost V 3 bases and J 0 bases, with 22 bases left between them. The CDR3 consists of 19 residues. In nucleotides, the CDR3 is TGTGCCAGCAGCGATTTTAAGGGACATTGGATTTATAGCAATCAGCCCCAGCATTTT. Amino acid sequence: CASSDFKGHWIYSNQPQHF.

The table lists this clone with a count of one. The V and J genes are TRBV14 and TRBJ1-2; D is uncertain. The CDR3 is 15 residues long. The germline gives CDR1 SGHDN, CDR2 FVKESK. Between the trimmed V and J ends, which lost 4 bases and 8 bases, there was a span of 20 bases. CDR3 amino acids: CASSLGRGGPMGYTF. For the CDR3, the DNA is TGTGCCAGCAGCCTCGGTCGGGGAGGACCTATGGGCTACACCTTC.

This chain links TRBV4-2 with TRBJ1-2; D may be TRBD1 (6 bases). The CDR3 loop spans 16 amino acids. The germline CDR1 and CDR2 sequences are LGHNA and YNFKEQ. Trimming left V 2 bases short and J 8 bases short, with 21 bases between. The CDR3 region is CASSQLPPAGGEGYTF. The DNA for the CDR3 is TGTGCCAGCAGCCAACTCCCCCCGGCGGGGGGCGAGGGCTACACCTTC.

The gene calls are TRBV11-2 and TRBJ2-1; TRBD2 matches 11 bases. V trimming: 6 bases; J trimming: 7 bases; junction bases outside the gene matches: 11. Germline CDR1 reads SGHAT; CDR2 reads FQNNGV. The CDR3 sequence is 16 residues long. The CDR3 DNA follows: TGTGCCAGCAGTCCAATGACTAGCGGGATTAGTAATGAGCAGTTCTTC. It encodes CASSPMTSGISNEQFF.

This chain links TRBV12-5 with TRBJ2-1; perhaps TRBD1 as D (6 bases). This CDR3 has 20 residues. Per germline, CDR1 LGHNT and CDR2 FRNRAP. V was clipped by 4 bases and J by 4 bases, with 29 bases between them. The CDR3 coding sequence is TGTGCTAGTGGTTCCGACGGGACACCCGAATCCCATTTCTCATACAATGAGCAGTTCTTC. Amino acids: CASGSDGTPESHFSYNEQFF. Drawing the rest from reference TRBV12-5 and TRBJ2-1, the complete variable domain is DARVTQTPRHKVTEMGQEVTMRCQPILGHNTVFWYRQTMMQGLELLAYFRNRAPLDDSGMPKDRFSAEMPDATLATLKIQPSEPRDSAVYFCASGSDGTPESHFSYNEQFFGPGTRLTVL.

This chain joins TRBV28 and TRBJ2-7; 11 bases agree with TRBD2. CDR3 length: 14 residues. V gave up 6 bases and J gave up 5 bases; unmatched junction bases: 6. CDR1 MDHEN and CDR2 SYDVKM come from the germline V gene. The CDR3 protein is CASSTSGGPNEQYF. CDR3 coding DNA: TGTGCCAGCAGCACTAGCGGGGGCCCCAACGAGCAGTACTTC.

A single count supports this clone. This chain joins TRBV5-1 and TRBJ1-1, with TRBD1 as a possible D gene (5 bases). V was clipped by 4 bases and J by 4 bases, with 11 bases between them. The CDR3 sequence is 13 residues long. Germline V gives CDR1 SGHRS, CDR2 YFSETQ. Written as DNA, the CDR3 is TGCGCCAGCAGCCCGGACACATTCACTGAAGCTTTCTTT. Its translation: CASSPDTFTEAFF.

This clone was observed a single time. The chain combines TRBV9 with TRBJ1-1, with D possibly matching TRBD1 (6 bases). V lost 0 bases and J lost 3, with 9 bases in between. The CDR3 has 14 amino acids. CDR1 is SGDLS, CDR2 YYNGEE, per germline. The CDR3 nucleotides read TGTGCCAGCAGCGTAGGGCAGGGGCACACTGAAGCTTTCTTT. Translation: CASSVGQGHTEAFF.

This clone was observed a single time. This sequence joins TRBV7-8 and TRBJ1-2, with 10 nucleotides matching TRBD1. The V gene end was trimmed by 6 bases and the J gene end by 6 bases; junction bases not matched to a gene: 7. CDR3 length equals 14 residues. Germline V lookup: CDR1 SGHVS, CDR2 FQNEAQ. The DNA for the CDR3 is TGTGCCAGCAGGTTGGACAGGGGGGGGAATGGCTACACCTTC. This sequence encodes CASRLDRGGNGYTF. The full variable domain, rest sourced from reference TRBV7-8 and TRBJ1-2, is GAGVSQSPRYKVAKRGQDVALRCDPISGHVSLFWYQQALGQGPEFLTYFQNEAQLDKSGLPSDRFFAERPEGSVSTLKIQRTQQEDSAVYLCASRLDRGGNGYTFGSGTRLTVV.

This chain connects TRBV7-7 to TRBJ2-1; TRBD1 aligns across 7 bases. The V gene end was trimmed by 5 bases and the J gene end by 5 bases; junction bases not matched to a gene: 3. Looked up from germline, CDR1 is SSHAT and CDR2 is FNYEAQ (reference sequence). The CDR3 has 13 residues. The CDR3 DNA is TGTGCCAGCAGCCCGGGACAGAACAATGAGCAGTTCTTC. It specifies CASSPGQNNEQFF.

The gene calls are TRBV5-5 and TRBJ2-3; 12 bases fit TRBD1. With V trimmed by 4 bases and J by 1 base, 4 bases remained unmatched. Germline V CDR1 and CDR2: SGHKS, YYEKEE (reference sequence). The CDR3 contains 16 residues. The CDR3 reads CASSPGQGAGTDTQYF. The CDR3 DNA is TGTGCCAGCAGCCCGGGACAGGGGGCTGGCACAGATACGCAGTATTTT.

A single count supports this clone. The V gene is TRBV27, the J gene TRBJ1-4, with TRBD1 as a possible D gene (6 bases). Germline CDR1 and CDR2: MNHEY and SMNVEV (reference sequence). V lost 6 bases and J 0 bases, leaving 11 bases between the germline ends. This CDR3 contains 15 residues. CDR3 residues: CASRMDSATNEKLFF. CDR3 sequence (DNA): TGTGCCAGCAGGATGGACAGTGCAACTAATGAAAAACTGTTTTTT.

In this sample, this clone turned up once. The chain uses TRBV23-1 and TRBJ1-5; the D is unclear. TRBV23-1 is recorded as an ORF, its role being uncertain. The V end was cut by 4 bases, the J end by 1 base, with 17 bases between. CDR3 length equals 17 residues. CDR3 loop: CASSPIPSAASNQPQHF. Here the CDR3 DNA reads TGCGCCAGCAGTCCGATCCCCTCGGCGGCAAGCAATCAGCCCCAGCATTTT.

The chain joins TRBV6-1 to TRBJ2-1; 7 nucleotides match TRBD1. This CDR3 is built from 13 residues. J lost 8 bases, V lost 4 bases, and 5 bases had no gene match. The germline CDR1 and CDR2 sequences are MNHNS and SASEGT. The chain's CDR3 is CASSGQGLDEQFF. The CDR3 DNA reads TGTGCCAGCAGTGGACAGGGCTTGGATGAGCAGTTCTTC.